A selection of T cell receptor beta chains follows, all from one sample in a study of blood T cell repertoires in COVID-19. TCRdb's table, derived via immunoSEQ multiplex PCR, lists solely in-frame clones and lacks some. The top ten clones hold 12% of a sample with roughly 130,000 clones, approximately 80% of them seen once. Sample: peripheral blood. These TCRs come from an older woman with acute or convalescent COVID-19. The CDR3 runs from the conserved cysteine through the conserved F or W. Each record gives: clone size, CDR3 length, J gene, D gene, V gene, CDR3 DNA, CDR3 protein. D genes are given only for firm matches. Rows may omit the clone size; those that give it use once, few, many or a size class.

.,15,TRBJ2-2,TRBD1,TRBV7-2,TGTGCCAGCAGCCAAAGGGGGCTAATCGGCGGGGAGCTGTTTTTT,CASSQRGLIGGELFF
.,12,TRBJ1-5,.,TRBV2,TGTGCCAGCAGGACCCTAGCTCAGCCCCAGCATTTT,CASRTLAQPQHF
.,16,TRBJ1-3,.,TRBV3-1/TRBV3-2,TGTGCCAGCAGCCAAAATCCCCCAGGGGCTGGAAACACCATATATTTT,CASSQNPPGAGNTIYF
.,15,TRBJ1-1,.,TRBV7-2,TGTGCCAGCAGCTTTATATTGCTGAGGAACACTGAAGCTTTCTTT,CASSFILLRNTEAFF
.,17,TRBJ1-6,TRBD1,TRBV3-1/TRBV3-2,TGTGCCAGCAGCCCAGGACAGGAGAGCTCCTATAATTCACCCCTCCACTTT,CASSPGQESSYNSPLHF
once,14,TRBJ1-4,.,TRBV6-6,TGTGCCAGCAGTTCAGGGGCGACTAATGAAAAACTGTTTTTT,CASSSGATNEKLFF
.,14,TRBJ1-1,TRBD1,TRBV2,TGTGCCAGCAATCAGGGGGCAAAGGGGAATGAAGCTTTCTTT,CASNQGAKGNEAFF
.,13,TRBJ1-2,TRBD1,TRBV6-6,TGTGCCAGCAGCTCGGAGGGGGCGAGGGGCTACACCTTC,CASSSEGARGYTF
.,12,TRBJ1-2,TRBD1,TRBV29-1,TGCAGCGTACCGACAGGGGATTTCGGCTACACCTTC,CSVPTGDFGYTF
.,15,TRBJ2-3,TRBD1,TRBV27,TGTGCCAGCAGTTTTGGGACAGGGAGCACAGATACGCAGTATTTT,CASSFGTGSTDTQYF
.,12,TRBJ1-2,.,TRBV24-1,TGTGCCACCAGTGATTGGGAGAGTGGCTACACCTTC,CATSDWESGYTF
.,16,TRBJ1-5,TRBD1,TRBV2,TGTGCCAGCAGGGCAACCGACAGGGGGCGATACCAGCCCCAGCATTTT,CASRATDRGRYQPQHF
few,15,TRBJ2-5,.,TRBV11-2,TGTGCCAGCAGCTTAGGAGCATTGGGGGGAGAGACCCAGTACTTC,CASSLGALGGETQYF
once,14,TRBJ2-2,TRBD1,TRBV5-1,TGCGCCAGCACCGCCACAGGGGATACCGGGGAGCTGTTTTTT,CASTATGDTGELFF
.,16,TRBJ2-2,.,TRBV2,TGTGCCAGCAGCCTCCCGGCGGGGGCGGGGACCGGGGAGCTGTTTTTT,CASSLPAGAGTGELFF
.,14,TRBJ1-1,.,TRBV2,TGTGCCAGTCGTTATTTATTGTTGAACACTGAAGCTTTCTTT,CASRYLLLNTEAFF
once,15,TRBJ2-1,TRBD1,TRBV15,TGTGCCACCAGCAGAGATCGGCAGGGGGCCAATGAGCAGTTCTTC,CATSRDRQGANEQFF
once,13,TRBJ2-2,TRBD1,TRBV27,TGTGCCAGCAGCTGGACAGGGTCCGGGGAGCTGTTTTTT,CASSWTGSGELFF
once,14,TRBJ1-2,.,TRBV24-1,TGTGCCACCAGTACGGGGGGATCGGGCTATGGCTACACCTTC,CATSTGGSGYGYTF
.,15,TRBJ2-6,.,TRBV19,TGTGCCAGTAGCCTTCTGTCTACTGGGGCCAACGTCCTGACTTTC,CASSLLSTGANVLTF
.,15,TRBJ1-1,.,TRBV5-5,TGTGCCAGCAGCTTAGTGGCAGTACTGAACACTGAAGCTTTCTTT,CASSLVAVLNTEAFF
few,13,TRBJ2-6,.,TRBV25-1,TGTGCCAGCCTAGACTCTGGGGCCAACGTCCTGACTTTC,CASLDSGANVLTF
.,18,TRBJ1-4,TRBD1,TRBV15,TGTGCCACCAGCAGAGATCCCGGGACAGGGGGCGCTTTTGAAAAACTGTTTTTT,CATSRDPGTGGAFEKLFF
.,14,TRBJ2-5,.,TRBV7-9,TGTGCCAGCAGCCCCGGACTGCCGAGCGAGACCCAGTACTTC,CASSPGLPSETQYF
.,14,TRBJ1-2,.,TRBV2,TGTGCCAGCAGTGAAACCAGGGATGATTATGGCTACACCTTC,CASSETRDDYGYTF
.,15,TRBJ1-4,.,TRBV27,TGTGCCAGCAGAAAATGGGGAGGGGCGAATGAAAAACTGTTTTTT,CASRKWGGANEKLFF
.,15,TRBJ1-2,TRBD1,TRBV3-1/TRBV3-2,TGTGCCAGCAGCCCCGGGACAGGTCGGAACTATGGCTACACCTTC,CASSPGTGRNYGYTF
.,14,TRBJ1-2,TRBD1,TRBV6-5,TGTGCCAGCAGGGCCGGGACAGGGGGCTATGGCTACACCTTC,CASRAGTGGYGYTF
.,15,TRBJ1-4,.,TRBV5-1,TGCGCCAGCAGCTCCCAGAGTGGTAGGAGTGAAAAACTGTTTTTT,CASSSQSGRSEKLFF
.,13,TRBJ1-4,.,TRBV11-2,TGTGCCAGCAGCTCTCTCAGGGGACGGACAAGGTTTTTT,CASSSLRGRTRFF
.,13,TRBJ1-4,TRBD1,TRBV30,TGTGCCGGAGCCAGGGGGGTTAATGAAAAACTGTTTTTT,CAGARGVNEKLFF
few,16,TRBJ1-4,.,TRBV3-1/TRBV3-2,TGTGCCAGCAGCCAAGGTGAGCGGAGGACTAATGAAAAACTGTTTTTT,CASSQGERRTNEKLFF
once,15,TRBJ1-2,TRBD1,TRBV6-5,TGTGCCAGCACCGGACTGACAGGGGGTAACTATGGCTACACCTTC,CASTGLTGGNYGYTF
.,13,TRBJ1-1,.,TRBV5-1,TGCGCCAGCAGCCTTGAGACGGGGGCTGAAGCTTTCTTT,CASSLETGAEAFF
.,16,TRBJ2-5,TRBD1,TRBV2,TGTGCCAGCAGTTCCCGGACAGGGGGCTCCCAAGAGACCCAGTACTTC,CASSSRTGGSQETQYF
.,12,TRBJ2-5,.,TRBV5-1,TGCGCCAGCAGCTTGGCCCTAGGGACCCAGTACTTC,CASSLALGTQYF
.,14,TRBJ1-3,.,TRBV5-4,TGTGCCACCTTGGAGGGGGGGAACGGAAACACCATATATTTT,CATLEGGNGNTIYF
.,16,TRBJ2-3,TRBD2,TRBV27,TGTGCCAGCAGTCTCGATCAGCGGGAGGGGACAGATACGCAGTATTTT,CASSLDQREGTDTQYF
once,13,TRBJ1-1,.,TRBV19,TGTGCCAGTAGCAGACCAGGGAAGACTGAAGCTTTCTTT,CASSRPGKTEAFF
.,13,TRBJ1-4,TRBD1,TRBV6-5,TGTGCCAGCTCTGGACAGGGTGGTGAAAAACTGTTTTTT,CASSGQGGEKLFF
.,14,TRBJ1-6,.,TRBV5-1,TGCGCCAGCAGCTTTGGGGGGGTGGATTCACCCCTCCACTTT,CASSFGGVDSPLHF
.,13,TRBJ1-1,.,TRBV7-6,TGTGCCAGCAGCTTGGAGGGATCTACTGAAGCTTTCTTT,CASSLEGSTEAFF
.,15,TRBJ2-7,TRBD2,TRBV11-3,TGTGCCAGCAGCTTACACCATACTAGCGTCTACGAGCAGTACTTC,CASSLHHTSVYEQYF
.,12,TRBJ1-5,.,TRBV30,TGTGCCTGGGGGTACAGTGGAGGGCCCCAGCATTTT,CAWGYSGGPQHF
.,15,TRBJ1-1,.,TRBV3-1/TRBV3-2,TGTGCCAGCAGCCAAGTAACCAGGGGAAGGGCTGAAGCTTTCTTT,CASSQVTRGRAEAFF
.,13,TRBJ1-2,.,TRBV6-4,TGTGCCAGCAGTGATAACGGGGGTTTTGGCTACACCTTC,CASSDNGGFGYTF
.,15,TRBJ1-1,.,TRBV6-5,TGTGCCAGCAGTCCTTCTAACATCAGGGGAATGTCAACTTTCTTT,CASSPSNIRGMSTFF
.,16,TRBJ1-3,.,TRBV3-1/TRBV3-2,TGTGCCAGCAGCCGGGGCCTCGGGGGTTCTGGAAACACCATATATTTT,CASSRGLGGSGNTIYF
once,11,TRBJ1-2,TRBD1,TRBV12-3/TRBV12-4,TGTGCCAGCAGTTTAGGACAGGGTGGCACCTTC,CASSLGQGGTF
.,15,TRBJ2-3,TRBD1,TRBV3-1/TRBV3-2,TGTGCCAGCAGCCCCGAGGGACAGGGGGCAGATACGCAGTATTTT,CASSPEGQGADTQYF
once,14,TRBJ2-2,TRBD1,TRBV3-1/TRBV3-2,TGTGCCAGCAGTTCCGGACAGGGGGCCGGGGAGCTGTTTTTT,CASSSGQGAGELFF
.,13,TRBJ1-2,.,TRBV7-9,TGTGCCAGCAGCTCCCCTGGAGTAAGAGGCTACACCTTC,CASSSPGVRGYTF
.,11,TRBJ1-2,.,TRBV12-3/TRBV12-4,TGTGCCAGCAGTTACCTAGTCGGCTACACCTTC,CASSYLVGYTF
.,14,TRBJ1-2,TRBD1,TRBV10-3,TGTGCCATCAGGGTGACAGGGAGCTCCTATGGCTACACCTTC,CAIRVTGSSYGYTF